The T cell receptor (beta chain) under discussion was sequenced for a study of T cell responses to AZD1222 COVID-19 vaccine. Looked up from germline, CDR1 is SGDLS and CDR2 is YYNGEE. CDR3 length: 16 amino acids. Trimming shortened V by 4 bases and J by 1 base, and 17 bases separated the two germline ends. Data came from immunoSEQ multiplex PCR; TCRdb stores just in-frame clones and leaves some out. The sample holds fewer than 110,000 clones, around nine tenths seen once. This TCR was recovered from an adult who received the AZD1222 COVID-19 vaccine. V and J are TRBV9 and TRBJ1-1; D is perhaps TRBD1 (6 bases). This specimen consisted of peripheral blood, obtained 28 days after the second AZD1222 dose. This CDR3 is CASSPVRGTGNTEAFF. The CDR3 DNA sequence: TGTGCCAGCAGCCCAGTCAGGGGAACAGGGAACACTGAAGCTTTCTTT.